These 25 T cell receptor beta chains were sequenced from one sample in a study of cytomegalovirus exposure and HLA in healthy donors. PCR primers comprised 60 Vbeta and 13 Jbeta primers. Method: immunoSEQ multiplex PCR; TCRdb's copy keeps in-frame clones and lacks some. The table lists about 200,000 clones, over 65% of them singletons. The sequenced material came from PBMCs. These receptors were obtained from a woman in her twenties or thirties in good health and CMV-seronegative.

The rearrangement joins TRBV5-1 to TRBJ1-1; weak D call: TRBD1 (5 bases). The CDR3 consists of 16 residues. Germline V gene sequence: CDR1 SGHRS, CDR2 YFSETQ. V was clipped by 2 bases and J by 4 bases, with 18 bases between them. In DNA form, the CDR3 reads TGCGCCAGCAGCTTATCACTGACTGGGGGGGGCACTGAAGCTTTCTTT. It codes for CASSLSLTGGGTEAFF.

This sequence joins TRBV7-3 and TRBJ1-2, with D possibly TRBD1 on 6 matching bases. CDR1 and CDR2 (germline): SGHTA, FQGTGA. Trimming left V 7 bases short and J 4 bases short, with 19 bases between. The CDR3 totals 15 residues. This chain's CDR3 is CASTKEGGAVYGYTF. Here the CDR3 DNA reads TGTGCCAGCACCAAGGAAGGGGGAGCAGTCTATGGCTACACCTTC.

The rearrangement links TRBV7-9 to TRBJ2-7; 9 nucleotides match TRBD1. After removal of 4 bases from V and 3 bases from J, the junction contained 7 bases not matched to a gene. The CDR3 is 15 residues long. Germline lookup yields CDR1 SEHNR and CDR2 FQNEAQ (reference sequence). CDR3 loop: CASSSRDRDLYEQYF. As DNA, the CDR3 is TGTGCCAGCAGCTCCCGGGACAGGGACCTCTACGAGCAGTACTTC. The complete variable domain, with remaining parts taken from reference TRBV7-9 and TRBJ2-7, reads DTGVSQNPRHKITKRGQNVTFRCDPISEHNRLYWYRQTLGQGPEFLTYFQNEAQLEKSRLLSDRFSAERPKGSFSTLEIQRTEQGDSAMYLCASSSRDRDLYEQYFGPGTRLTVT.

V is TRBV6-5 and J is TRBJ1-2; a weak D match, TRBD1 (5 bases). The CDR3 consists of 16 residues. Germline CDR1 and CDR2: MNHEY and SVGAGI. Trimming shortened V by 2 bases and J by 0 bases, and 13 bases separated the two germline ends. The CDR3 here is CASSYGGGEANYGYTF. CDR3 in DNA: TGTGCCAGCAGTTACGGGGGAGGAGAAGCTAACTATGGCTACACCTTC.

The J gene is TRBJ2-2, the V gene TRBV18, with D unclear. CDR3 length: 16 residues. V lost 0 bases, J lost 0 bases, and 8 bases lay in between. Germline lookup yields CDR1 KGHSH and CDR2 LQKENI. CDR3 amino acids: CASSPPGRTNTGELFF. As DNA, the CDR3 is TGTGCCAGCTCACCACCGGGCAGGACGAACACCGGGGAGCTGTTTTTT.

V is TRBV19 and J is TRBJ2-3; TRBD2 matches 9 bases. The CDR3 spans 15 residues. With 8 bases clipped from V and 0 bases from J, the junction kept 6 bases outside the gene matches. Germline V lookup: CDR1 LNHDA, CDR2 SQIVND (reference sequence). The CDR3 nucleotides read TGTGCCAGTTCGAATACTAGCGGGAGCACAGATACGCAGTATTTT. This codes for CASSNTSGSTDTQYF.

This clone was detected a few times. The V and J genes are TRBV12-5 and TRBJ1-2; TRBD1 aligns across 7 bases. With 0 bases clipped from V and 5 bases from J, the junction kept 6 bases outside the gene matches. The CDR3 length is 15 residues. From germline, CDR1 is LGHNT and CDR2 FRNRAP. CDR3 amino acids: CASGLVQARGYGYTF. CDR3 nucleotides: TGTGCTAGTGGTTTGGTACAGGCCAGGGGGTATGGCTACACCTTC.

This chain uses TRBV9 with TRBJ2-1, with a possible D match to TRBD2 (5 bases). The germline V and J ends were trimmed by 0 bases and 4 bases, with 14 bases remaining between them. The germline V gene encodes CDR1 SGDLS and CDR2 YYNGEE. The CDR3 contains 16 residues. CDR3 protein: CASSVGDGRDYNEQFF. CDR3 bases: TGTGCCAGCAGCGTAGGGGATGGACGGGATTACAATGAGCAGTTCTTC.

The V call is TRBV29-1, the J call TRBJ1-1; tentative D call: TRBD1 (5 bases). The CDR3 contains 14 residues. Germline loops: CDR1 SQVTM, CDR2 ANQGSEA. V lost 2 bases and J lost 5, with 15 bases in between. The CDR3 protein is CSVEYRRGRTEAFF. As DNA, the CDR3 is TGCAGCGTTGAATACAGGAGGGGAAGGACTGAAGCTTTCTTT.

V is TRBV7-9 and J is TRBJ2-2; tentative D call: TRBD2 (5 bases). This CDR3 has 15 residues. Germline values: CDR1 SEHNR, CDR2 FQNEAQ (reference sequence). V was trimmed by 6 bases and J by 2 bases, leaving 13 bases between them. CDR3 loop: CASRRTSENTGELFF. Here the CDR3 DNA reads TGTGCCAGCAGACGGACTTCGGAAAACACCGGGGAGCTGTTTTTT.

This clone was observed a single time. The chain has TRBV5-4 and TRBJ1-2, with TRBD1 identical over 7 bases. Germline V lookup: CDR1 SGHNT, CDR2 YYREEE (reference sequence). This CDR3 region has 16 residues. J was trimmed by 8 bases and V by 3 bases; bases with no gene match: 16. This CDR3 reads CASSSLYRGLATGYTF. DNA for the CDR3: TGTGCCAGCAGCTCTCTCTATAGGGGGCTGGCTACGGGCTACACCTTC.

The CDR3 nucleotides read TGCAGCGCCCCGCGGCAGGGTGCCACTGAAGCTTTCTTT. It specifies CSAPRQGATEAFF. The chain joins TRBV29-1 to TRBJ1-1; possibly TRBD1 for D (5 bases). The CDR3 covers 13 residues. Germline-derived CDR1 and CDR2 are SQVTM and ANQGSEA. V was pared by 7 bases and J by 4 bases, with 16 bases between.

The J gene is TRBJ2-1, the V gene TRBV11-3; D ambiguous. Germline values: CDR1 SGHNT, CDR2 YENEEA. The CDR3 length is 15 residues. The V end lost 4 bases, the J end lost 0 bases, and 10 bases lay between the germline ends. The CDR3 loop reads CASSSRLASYNEQFF. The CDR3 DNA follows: TGTGCCAGCAGCTCCCGCCTGGCCTCCTACAATGAGCAGTTCTTC.

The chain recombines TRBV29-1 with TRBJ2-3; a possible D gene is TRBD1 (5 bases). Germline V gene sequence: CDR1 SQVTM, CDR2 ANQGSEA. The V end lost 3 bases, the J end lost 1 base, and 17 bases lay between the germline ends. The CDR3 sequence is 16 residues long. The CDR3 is CSVDVGPTRGTDTQYF. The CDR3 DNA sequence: TGCAGCGTTGATGTGGGGCCGACCCGGGGCACAGATACGCAGTATTTT.

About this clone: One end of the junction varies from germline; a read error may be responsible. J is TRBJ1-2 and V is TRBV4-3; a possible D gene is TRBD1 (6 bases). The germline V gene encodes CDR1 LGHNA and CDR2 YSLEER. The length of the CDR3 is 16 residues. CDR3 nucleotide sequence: TGCGCCAGCACCCAAGATTTGACACAGGGTTTTTTTGGCTACACCTTC. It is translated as CASTQDLTQGFFGYTF.

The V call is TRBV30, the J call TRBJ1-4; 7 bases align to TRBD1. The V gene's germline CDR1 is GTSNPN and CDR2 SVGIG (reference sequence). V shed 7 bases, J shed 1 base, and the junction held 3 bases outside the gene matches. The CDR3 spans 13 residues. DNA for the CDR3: TGTGCCTCCCGGGACAGAACTAATGAAAAACTGTTTTTT. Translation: CASRDRTNEKLFF.

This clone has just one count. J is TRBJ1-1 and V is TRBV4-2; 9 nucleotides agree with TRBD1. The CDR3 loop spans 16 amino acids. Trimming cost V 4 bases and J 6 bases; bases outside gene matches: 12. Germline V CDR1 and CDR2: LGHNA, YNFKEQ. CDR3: CASSPPPGQGNAEAFF. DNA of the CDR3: TGTGCCAGCAGCCCCCCCCCGGGACAGGGTAACGCTGAAGCTTTCTTT.

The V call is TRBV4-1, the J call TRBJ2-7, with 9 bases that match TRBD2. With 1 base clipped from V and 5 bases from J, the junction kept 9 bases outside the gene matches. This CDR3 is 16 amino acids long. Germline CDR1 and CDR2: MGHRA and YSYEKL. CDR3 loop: CASSQVGRGGADEQYF. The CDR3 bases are TGCGCCAGCAGCCAAGTGGGGCGCGGGGGGGCGGACGAGCAGTACTTC.

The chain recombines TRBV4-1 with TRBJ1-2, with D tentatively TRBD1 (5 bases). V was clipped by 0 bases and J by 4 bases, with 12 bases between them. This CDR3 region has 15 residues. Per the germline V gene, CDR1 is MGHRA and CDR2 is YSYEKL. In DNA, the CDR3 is TGCGCCAGCAGCCAAGATCTGGGGCGAGGCTATGGCTACACCTTC. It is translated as CASSQDLGRGYGYTF.

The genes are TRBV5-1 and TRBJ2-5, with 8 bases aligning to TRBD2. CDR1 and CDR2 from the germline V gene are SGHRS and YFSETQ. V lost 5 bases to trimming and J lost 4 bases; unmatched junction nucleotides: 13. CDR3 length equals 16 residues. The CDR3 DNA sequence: TGCGCCAGCAGATCCCTCAGCGGGAGAGGGCGAGAGACCCAGTACTTC. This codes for CASRSLSGRGRETQYF.

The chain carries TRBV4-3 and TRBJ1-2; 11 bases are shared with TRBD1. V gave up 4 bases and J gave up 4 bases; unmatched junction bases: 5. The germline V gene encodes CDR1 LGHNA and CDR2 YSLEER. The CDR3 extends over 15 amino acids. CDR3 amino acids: CASSPGTGGTYGYTF. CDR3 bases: TGCGCCAGCAGCCCGGGGACAGGGGGGACCTATGGCTACACCTTC.

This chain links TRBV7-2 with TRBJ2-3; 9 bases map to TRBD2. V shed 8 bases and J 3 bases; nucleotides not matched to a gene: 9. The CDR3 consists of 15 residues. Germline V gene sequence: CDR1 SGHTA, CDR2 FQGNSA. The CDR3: CASGASGVGTDTQYF. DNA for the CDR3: TGTGCCAGCGGGGCTAGCGGGGTCGGAACAGATACGCAGTATTTT.

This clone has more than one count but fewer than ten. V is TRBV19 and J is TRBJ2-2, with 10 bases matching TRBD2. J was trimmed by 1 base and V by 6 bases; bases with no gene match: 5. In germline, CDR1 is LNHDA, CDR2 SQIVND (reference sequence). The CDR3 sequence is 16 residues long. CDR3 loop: CASRPTSGENTGELFF. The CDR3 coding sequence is TGTGCCAGTAGGCCTACTAGCGGGGAGAACACCGGGGAGCTGTTTTTT.

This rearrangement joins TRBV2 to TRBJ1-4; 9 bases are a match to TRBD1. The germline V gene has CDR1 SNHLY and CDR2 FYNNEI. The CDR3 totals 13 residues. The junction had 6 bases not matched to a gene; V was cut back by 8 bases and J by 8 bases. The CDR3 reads CASWDRVYEKLFF. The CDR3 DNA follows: TGTGCCAGCTGGGACAGGGTATACGAAAAACTGTTTTTT.

In DNA form, the CDR3 reads TGTGCCAGCACCATAATAGCGGGAGAGGGCAATGAGCAGTTCTTC. Protein product: CASTIIAGEGNEQFF. J is TRBJ2-1 and V is TRBV27, with 9 bases fitting TRBD2. CDR1 is MNHEY, CDR2 SMNVEV, per germline (reference sequence). This CDR3 contains 15 residues. With V trimmed by 7 bases and J by 6 bases, 10 bases remained unmatched.